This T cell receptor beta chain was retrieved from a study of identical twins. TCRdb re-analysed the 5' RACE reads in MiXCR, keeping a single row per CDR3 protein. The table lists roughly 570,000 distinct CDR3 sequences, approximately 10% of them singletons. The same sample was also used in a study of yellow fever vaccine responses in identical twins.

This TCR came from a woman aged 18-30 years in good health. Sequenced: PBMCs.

The DNA for the CDR3 is TGTGCCAGCAGCCAAGAATTGGGAGGGACCCAGTACTTC. This translates into CASSQELGGTQYF. The J gene is TRBJ2-5, the V gene TRBV14; a possible D gene is TRBD2 (6 bases). The CDR3 has 13 amino acids. The V and J ends lost 0 bases and 7 bases respectively, with 9 bases between them. In germline, CDR1 is SGHDN, CDR2 FVKESK.